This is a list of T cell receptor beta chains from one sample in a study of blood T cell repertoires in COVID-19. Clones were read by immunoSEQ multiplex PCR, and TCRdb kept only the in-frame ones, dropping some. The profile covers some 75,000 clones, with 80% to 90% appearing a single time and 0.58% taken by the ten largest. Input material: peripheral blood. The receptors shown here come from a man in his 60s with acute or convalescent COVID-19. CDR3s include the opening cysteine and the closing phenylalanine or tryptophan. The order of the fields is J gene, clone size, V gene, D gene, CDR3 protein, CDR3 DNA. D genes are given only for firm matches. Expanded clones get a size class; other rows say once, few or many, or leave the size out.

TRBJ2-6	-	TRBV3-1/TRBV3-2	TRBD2	CASSQEFGTSGIRVLTF	TGTGCCAGCAGCCAAGAGTTTGGGACTAGCGGGATCCGCGTCCTGACTTTC
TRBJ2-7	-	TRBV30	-	CAWKQAPYEQYF	TGTGCCTGGAAACAGGCTCCCTACGAGCAGTACTTC
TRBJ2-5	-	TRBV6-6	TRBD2	CASSLLASQETQYF	TGTGCCAGCAGTTTACTAGCGTCTCAAGAGACCCAGTACTTC
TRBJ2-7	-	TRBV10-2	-	CASSGTSYEQYF	TGCGCCAGCTCCGGGACAAGCTACGAGCAGTACTTC
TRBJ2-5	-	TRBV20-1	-	CSANLLETQYF	TGCAGTGCTAATCTTCTAGAGACCCAGTACTTC
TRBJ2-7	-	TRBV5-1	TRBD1	CASSLGTGFYEQYF	TGCGCCAGCAGCTTGGGGACAGGCTTCTACGAGCAGTACTTC
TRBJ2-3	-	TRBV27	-	CASSLLRDSTDTQYF	TGTGCCAGCAGTTTATTGCGGGATAGCACAGATACGCAGTATTTT
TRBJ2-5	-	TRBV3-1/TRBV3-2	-	CASSQLARNEETQYF	TGTGCCAGCAGCCAATTGGCCCGCAACGAAGAGACCCAGTACTTC
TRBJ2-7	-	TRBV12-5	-	CASGAAQDPYEQYFGPKQYF	-
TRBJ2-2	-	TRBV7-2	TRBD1	CASSLEPQGANTGELFF	TGTGCCAGCAGCTTAGAGCCCCAGGGGGCGAACACCGGGGAGCTGTTTTTT
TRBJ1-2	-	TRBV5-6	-	CASSLRPGGGSNYGYTF	TGTGCCAGCAGCCTCAGACCAGGAGGAGGCTCAAACTATGGCTACACCTTC
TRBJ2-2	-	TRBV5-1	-	CASSLVGDFDTGELFF	TGCGCCAGCAGCTTGGTCGGGGACTTCGACACCGGGGAGCTGTTTTTT
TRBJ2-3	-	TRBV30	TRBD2	CAWRVGLAVSTDTQYF	TGTGCCTGGAGGGTAGGACTAGCGGTTAGCACAGATACGCAGTATTTT
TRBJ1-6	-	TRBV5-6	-	CASSFRGQYNSPLHF	TGTGCCAGCAGCTTTCGAGGACAGTATAATTCACCCCTCCACTTT
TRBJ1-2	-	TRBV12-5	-	CASGSQTYGYTF	TGTGCTAGTGGATCACAGACCTATGGCTACACCTTC
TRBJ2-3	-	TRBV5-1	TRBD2	CASSLIRTRGADTQYF	TGCGCCAGCAGCTTGATCCGGACCCGGGGGGCAGATACGCAGTATTTT
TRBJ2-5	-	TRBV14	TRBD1	CASATGGAGTQYF	TGTGCCAGCGCCACAGGGGGCGCCGGGACCCAGTACTTC
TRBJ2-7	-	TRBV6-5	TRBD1	CASSYPAGGLSYEQYF	TGTGCCAGCAGTTACCCCGCAGGGGGCCTCTCCTACGAGCAGTACTTC
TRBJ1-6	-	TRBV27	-	CASSFRGANSPLHF	TGTGCCAGCAGTTTTCGGGGGGCCAATTCACCCCTCCACTTT
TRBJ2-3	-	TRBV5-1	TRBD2	CASTWTSGSTDTQYF	TGCGCCAGCACTTGGACTAGCGGATCCACAGATACGCAGTATTTT
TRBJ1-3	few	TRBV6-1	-	CASSEADLRGGSGNTIYF	TGTGCCAGCAGTGAAGCAGACCTGAGAGGGGGCTCTGGAAACACCATATATTTT
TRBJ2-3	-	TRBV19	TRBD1	CASSPQGATDTQYF	TGTGCCAGTAGTCCACAGGGGGCGACAGATACGCAGTATTTT
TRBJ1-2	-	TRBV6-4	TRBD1	CASSERQGSGYTF	TGTGCCAGCAGTGAGAGACAGGGCTCTGGCTACACCTTC
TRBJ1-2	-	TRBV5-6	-	CASSSTDIDYGYTF	TGTGCCAGCAGCTCAACCGACATTGACTATGGCTACACCTTC
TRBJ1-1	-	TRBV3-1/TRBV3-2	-	CASSQDPTVMNTEAFF	TGTGCCAGCAGCCAAGACCCGACAGTCATGAACACTGAAGCTTTCTTT
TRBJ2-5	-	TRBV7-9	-	CASSPQGQETQYF	TGTGCCAGCAGCCCACAGGGCCAAGAGACCCAGTACTTC
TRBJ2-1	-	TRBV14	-	CASSPPPRSHVNEQFF	TGTGCCAGCAGCCCCCCCCCGAGGTCCCACGTGAATGAGCAGTTCTTC
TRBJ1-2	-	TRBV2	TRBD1	CASSESQGVRYTF	TGTGCCAGCAGTGAATCTCAGGGGGTGAGGTACACCTTC
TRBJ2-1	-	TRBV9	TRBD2	CASSPRSLTSGVSYNEQFF	TGTGCCAGCAGCCCGAGGTCCTTGACTAGCGGGGTCTCCTACAATGAGCAGTTCTTC
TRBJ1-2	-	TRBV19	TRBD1	CASSRPPGQGIGGYTF	TGTGCCAGTAGTAGACCCCCGGGACAGGGTATTGGTGGCTACACCTTC
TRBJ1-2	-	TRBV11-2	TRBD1	CASSLDRFLQGAHGYTF	TGTGCCAGCAGCTTAGATCGTTTCCTACAGGGGGCCCATGGCTACACCTTC
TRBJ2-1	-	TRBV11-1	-	CASRTASYNEQFF	TGTGCCAGCAGAACAGCCTCCTACAATGAGCAGTTCTTC
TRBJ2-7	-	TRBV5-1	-	CASSGIGRLGAYEQYF	TGCGCCAGCAGCGGAATTGGTAGGCTAGGGGCCTACGAGCAGTACTTC
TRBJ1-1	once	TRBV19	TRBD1	CASRDRGGTEAFF	TGTGCCAGTCGGGACAGGGGGGGCACTGAAGCTTTCTTT
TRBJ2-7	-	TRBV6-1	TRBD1	CASSVAPGQNYEQYF	TGTGCCAGCAGTGTAGCTCCGGGACAGAACTACGAGCAGTACTTC
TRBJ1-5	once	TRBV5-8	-	CASSIGDSVRQPQHF	TGTGCCAGCAGCATTGGAGACAGTGTCAGGCAGCCCCAGCATTTT
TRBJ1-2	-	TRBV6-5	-	CASSRTPENYGYTF	TGTGCCAGCAGCAGGACTCCGGAGAACTATGGCTACACCTTC
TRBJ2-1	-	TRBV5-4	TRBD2	CASSSPRLAGVNEQFF	TGTGCCAGCAGCTCACCCAGACTAGCGGGAGTCAATGAGCAGTTCTTC
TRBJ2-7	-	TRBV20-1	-	CSASDPGVNSYEQYF	TGCAGTGCTAGTGACCCGGGGGTGAACTCCTACGAGCAGTACTTC
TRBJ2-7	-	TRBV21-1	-	CAVSDSRRHEQYF	TGTGCCGTATCTGACAGTCGTCGCCACGAGCAGTACTTC
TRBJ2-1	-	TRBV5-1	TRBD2	CASSLDGGAEQFF	TGCGCCAGCAGCTTGGACGGGGGGGCTGAGCAGTTCTTC
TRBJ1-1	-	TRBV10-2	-	CASRLGGNTEAFF	TGCGCCAGCAGGTTGGGGGGGAACACTGAAGCTTTCTTT
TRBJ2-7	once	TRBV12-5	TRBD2	CASGSSREGLDEQYF	TGTGCTAGTGGTTCTTCCCGGGAGGGGCTGGACGAGCAGTACTTC
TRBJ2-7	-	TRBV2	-	CASSGTEQYF	TGTGCCAGCAGTGGGACAGAGCAGTACTTC
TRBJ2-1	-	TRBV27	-	CASSLRGGSYNEQFF	TGTGCCAGCAGTCTCAGGGGAGGGTCCTACAATGAGCAGTTCTTC
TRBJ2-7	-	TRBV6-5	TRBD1	CASSLGGSVDEQYF	TGTGCCAGCAGTTTAGGGGGCTCGGTTGACGAGCAGTACTTC
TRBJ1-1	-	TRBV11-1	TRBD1	CASSFGQGAVTEAFF	TGTGCCAGCAGCTTTGGACAGGGGGCGGTGACTGAAGCTTTCTTT
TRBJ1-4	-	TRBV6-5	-	CASRDTSGFEKLFF	TGTGCCAGCAGGGACACGAGTGGTTTTGAAAAACTGTTTTTT
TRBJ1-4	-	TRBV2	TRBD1	CARGGQRRNEKLFF	TGTGCCAGGGGGGGACAGAGACGTAATGAAAAACTGTTTTTT
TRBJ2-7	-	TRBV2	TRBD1	CASSVTGAAGAEQYF	TGTGCCAGCAGTGTCACAGGGGCGGCAGGGGCCGAGCAGTACTTC
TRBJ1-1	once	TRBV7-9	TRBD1	CASSLGQGMNTEAFF	TGTGCCAGCAGCCTAGGACAGGGGATGAACACTGAAGCTTTCTTT
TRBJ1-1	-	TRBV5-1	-	CASSLGLINTEAFF	TGCGCCAGCAGCTTGGGACTGATCAACACTGAAGCTTTCTTT
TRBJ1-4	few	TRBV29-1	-	CSVAVNEKLFF	TGCAGCGTTGCCGTTAATGAAAAACTGTTTTTT